This TCR beta chain was recorded in a study of T cells in Graves' hyperthyroidism and ophthalmopathy. The table lists this clonotype with many counts. Between the trimmed V and J ends, which lost 6 bases and 5 bases, there was a span of 11 bases. CDR1 MNHEY and CDR2 SMNVEV come from the germline V gene (reference sequence). CDR3 length: 14 residues. The source material, RNA transcripts, was used to amplify TCR beta CDR3 regions. The HTBI primer set was used in a first-round RT-PCR of the TCR CDR3. TCRdb re-analysed the multiplex PCR reads in MiXCR, keeping a single row per CDR3 protein. Among about 270,000 distinct CDR3 sequences listed, roughly 22% were seen once.

Material for sequencing was blood. The source of this sequence is a man aged 30 to 45 with Graves' ophthalmopathy. The chain employs TRBV27 and TRBJ1-6; a possible D gene is TRBD1 (6 bases). Here the CDR3 DNA reads TGTGCCAGCAGCGGACAGTACGATAATTCACCCCTCCACTTT. It translates to CASSGQYDNSPLHF.